This T cell receptor (beta chain) was profiled in a study of cytomegalovirus exposure and HLA in healthy donors. Overall study: The early release's HLA-typed donors yielded tens of millions of unique TCRs.

V gave up 7 bases and J gave up 4 bases, with 19 bases separating them. This CDR3 contains 15 residues. Germline V gene lookup returns CDR1 MNHNS and CDR2 SASEGT. About this clone itself: Its antigen is currently unknown.

Primers for the PCR totalled 60 Vbeta and 13 Jbeta. Using immunoSEQ multiplex PCR, the repertoire was profiled, and TCRdb retains in-frame clones only, with some absent. The top ten clones hold around 1.5% of a sample with 150,000 to 200,000 clones, 83% of them seen once. General study findings and limits: More than 15,000 TCR beta sequences were associated with HLA alleles at 0.05 false discovery rate in a later analysis. Judged likely to be a sequencing artifact was a cluster of highly shared sequence variants. Among donors in an Asian-associated ancestry cluster, a later analysis reportedly found fewer N-insertions than the roughly 730-donor mean.

Specimen: PBMCs. The V call is TRBV6-1, the J call TRBJ1-2; possibly TRBD1 for D (5 bases). The receptor comes from a man aged 50 or older in good health and CMV-seronegative. CDR3 coding DNA: TGTGCCAGCACCCTCAGGGCGGATATTTTCTATGGCTACACCTTC. It is translated as CASTLRADIFYGYTF.